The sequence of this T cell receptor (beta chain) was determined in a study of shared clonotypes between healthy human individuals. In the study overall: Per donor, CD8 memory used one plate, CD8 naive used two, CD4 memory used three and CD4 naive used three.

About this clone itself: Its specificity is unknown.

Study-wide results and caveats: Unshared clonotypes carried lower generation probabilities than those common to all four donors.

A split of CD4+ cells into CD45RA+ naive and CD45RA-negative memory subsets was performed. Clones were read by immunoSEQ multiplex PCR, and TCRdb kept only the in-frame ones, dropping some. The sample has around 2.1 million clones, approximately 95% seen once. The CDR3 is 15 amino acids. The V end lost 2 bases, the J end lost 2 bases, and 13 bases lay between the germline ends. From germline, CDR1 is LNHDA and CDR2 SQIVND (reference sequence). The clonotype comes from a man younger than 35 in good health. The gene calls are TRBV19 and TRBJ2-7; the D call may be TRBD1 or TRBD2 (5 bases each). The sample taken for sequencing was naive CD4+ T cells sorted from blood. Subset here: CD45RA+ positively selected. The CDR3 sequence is CASSILRDGPYEQYF. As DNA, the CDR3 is TGTGCCAGTAGTATATTAAGGGACGGACCCTACGAGCAGTACTTC.